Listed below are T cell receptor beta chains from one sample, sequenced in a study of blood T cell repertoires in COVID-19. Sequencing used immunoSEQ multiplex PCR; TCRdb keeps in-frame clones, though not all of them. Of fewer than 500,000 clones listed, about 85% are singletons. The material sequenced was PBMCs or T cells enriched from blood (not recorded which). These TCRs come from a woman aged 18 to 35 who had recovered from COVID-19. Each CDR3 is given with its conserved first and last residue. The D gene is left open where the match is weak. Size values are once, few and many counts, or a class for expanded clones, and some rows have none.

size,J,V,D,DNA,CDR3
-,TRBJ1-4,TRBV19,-,TGTGCCAGTAGTCTGAAGCCCCCGCTCCCCGGAGGAGAAAAACTGTTTTTT,CASSLKPPLPGGEKLFF
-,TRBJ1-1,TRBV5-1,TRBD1,TGCGCCAGCAGCCGCCGACAGGGAGCGCCCGTGGGAGCTTTCTTT,CASSRRQGAPVGAFF
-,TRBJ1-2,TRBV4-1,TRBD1,TGCGCCAGCAGCCGAAGATTAACAGGGGAATATGGCTACACCTTC,CASSRRLTGEYGYTF
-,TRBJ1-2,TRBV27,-,TGTGCCACCCCATCTACGGGTGGGGGGGAAGGGGGCTATGGCTACACCTTC,CATPSTGGGEGGYGYTF
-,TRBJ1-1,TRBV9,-,TGTGCCAGCAGCGCAGGCCGGGGGGGGAACACTGAAGCTTTCTTT,CASSAGRGGNTEAFF
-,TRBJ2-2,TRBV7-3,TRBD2,TGTGCCAGCAGCCCCGCGGGACTAGCGGGGGGGCGGGTCGGGGAGCTGTTTTTT,CASSPAGLAGGRVGELFF
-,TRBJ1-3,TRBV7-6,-,TGTGCCAGCAGCTTTTCTCGGGGAAACACCATATATTTT,CASSFSRGNTIYF
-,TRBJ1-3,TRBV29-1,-,TGCAGCGTCCGGACAGTCCCTGGAAACACCATATATTTT,CSVRTVPGNTIYF
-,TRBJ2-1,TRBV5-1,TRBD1,TGCGCCAGCAGCCCTTTTGGACAGGGGTCGAGTGAGCAGTTCTTC,CASSPFGQGSSEQFF
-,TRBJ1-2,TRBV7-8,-,TGTGCCAGCAGCTTGGACAGTAACTATGGCTACACCTTC,CASSLDSNYGYTF
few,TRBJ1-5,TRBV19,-,TGTGCCAGTAGCTCCTCAGGGATTGCCGCTCAGCCCCAGCATTTT,CASSSSGIAAQPQHF
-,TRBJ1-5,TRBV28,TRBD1,TGTGCCAGCAGTTTAAGGGCCACAGGGGTGCACAATCAGCCCCAGCATTTT,CASSLRATGVHNQPQHF
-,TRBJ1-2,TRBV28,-,TGTGCCAGCAGCTTAGTCGGGGGGGGTCCCAACTATGGCTACACCTTC,CASSLVGGGPNYGYTF
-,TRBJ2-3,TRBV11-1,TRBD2,TGTGCCAGCAGCTTAGTTACTAGCGGGGGCGGAGATACGCAGTATTTT,CASSLVTSGGGDTQYF
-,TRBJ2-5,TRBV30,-,TGTGCCTGGTCCAGACTGCCTTGGGAGACCCAGTACTTC,CAWSRLPWETQYF
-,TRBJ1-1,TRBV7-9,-,TGTGCCAGCAGCTTCACGGAGGACACTGAAGCTTTCTTT,CASSFTEDTEAFF
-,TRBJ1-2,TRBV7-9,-,TGTGCCAGCAGCTTCTCACAGGGTCTGATGGGCTACACCTTC,CASSFSQGLMGYTF
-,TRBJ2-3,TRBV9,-,TGTGCCAGCAGCATGGCCTCAGATACGCAGTATTTT,CASSMASDTQYF
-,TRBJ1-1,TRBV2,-,TGTGCCAGCATTCCGGGACTCTTGAACACTGAAGCTTTCTTT,CASIPGLLNTEAFF
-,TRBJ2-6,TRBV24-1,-,TGTGCCACCAGTGATTTGGGGTCAGGCGGGGCCAACGTCCTGACTTTC,CATSDLGSGGANVLTF
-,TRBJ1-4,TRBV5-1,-,TGCGCCAGCAGCTTGGACGGGACTTACGAAAAACTGTTTTTT,CASSLDGTYEKLFF
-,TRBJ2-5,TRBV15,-,TGTGCCACCAGCAGACCGCTCGGTAAACAGACCCAGTACTTC,CATSRPLGKQTQYF